The next 13 T cell receptor beta chains were all read from a single sample in a study of cytomegalovirus exposure and HLA in healthy donors. The protocol was immunoSEQ multiplex PCR, while the TCRdb copy is restricted to in-frame clones and leaves out a portion. The sample records under 130,000 clones, 70% to 90% being singletons. The sequencing sample was made of PBMCs. These receptors all come from a woman younger than 35 in good health and CMV-seropositive.

The rearrangement links TRBV27 to TRBJ1-6; unclear D gene. The V gene lost 4 bases and the J gene lost 8 bases, with 6 bases spanning the gap. The CDR3 totals 12 residues. CDR1 MNHEY and CDR2 SMNVEV come from the germline V gene (reference sequence). The CDR3 region has the DNA TGTGCCAGCAGTTCCACAGATTCACCCCTCCACTTT. Residues: CASSSTDSPLHF.

V is TRBV6-1 and J is TRBJ1-5; no clear D. V was trimmed by 5 bases and J by 3 bases, leaving 11 bases between them. Looked up from germline, CDR1 is MNHNS and CDR2 is SASEGT. CDR3 length: 14 amino acids. The CDR3 region is CASSNTHHNQPQHF. CDR3 in DNA: TGTGCCAGCAGTAACACGCATCACAATCAGCCCCAGCATTTT.

V is TRBV5-1 and J is TRBJ1-2, with D hard to call. The length of the CDR3 is 14 residues. The germline V gene encodes CDR1 SGHRS and CDR2 YFSETQ. Trimming pared 3 bases from V and 5 bases from J, leaving 14 bases between. CDR3 nucleotide sequence: TGCGCCAGCAGCTGGCAGGAGGCCGGGTATGGCTACACCTTC. It codes for CASSWQEAGYGYTF.

The rearrangement joins TRBV5-1 to TRBJ1-2; 10 nucleotides match TRBD1. Germline V gene lookup returns CDR1 SGHRS and CDR2 YFSETQ. The ends lost 0 bases at V and 8 bases at J; junction bases unmatched: 7. The CDR3 runs 15 residues. CDR3 residues: CASSLAGTGVNGYTF. The CDR3 nucleotides are TGCGCCAGCAGCTTGGCTGGGACAGGGGTAAACGGCTACACCTTC. Based on the CDR3 plus reference TRBV5-1 and TRBJ1-2, the full variable domain is KAGVTQTPRYLIKTRGQQVTLSCSPISGHRSVSWYQQTPGQGLQFLFEYFSETQRNKGNFPGRFSGRQFSNSRSEMNVSTLELGDSALYLCASSLAGTGVNGYTFGSGTRLTVV.

The chain is built from TRBV10-1 and TRBJ1-2, with a possible D match to TRBD1 (5 bases). Trimming left V 0 bases short and J 0 bases short, with 14 bases between. CDR3 size: 17 residues. Germline V gives CDR1 WNHNN, CDR2 SYGVQD (reference sequence). CDR3 coding DNA: TGCGCCAGCAGTGAGTCGAATGGGGCCGCTACTAACTATGGCTACACCTTC. It translates to CASSESNGAATNYGYTF.

This chain connects TRBV28 to TRBJ1-2, with 9 bases that match TRBD1. With V trimmed by 8 bases and J by 8 bases, 12 bases remained unmatched. The CDR3 spans 14 residues. CDR1 is MDHEN, CDR2 SYDVKM, per germline. The chain's CDR3 is CASGWTGDGIGYTF. CDR3 DNA sequence: TGTGCCAGCGGGTGGACAGGGGACGGTATCGGCTACACCTTC.

This clone came up once. The V gene is TRBV27, the J gene TRBJ1-3; D is possibly TRBD1 (6 bases). Germline V gene sequence: CDR1 MNHEY, CDR2 SMNVEV (reference sequence). The CDR3 extends over 15 amino acids. V was pared by 4 bases and J by 4 bases, with 14 bases between. CDR3 protein: CASSYQGTSGNTIYF. The CDR3 bases are TGTGCCAGCAGTTACCAAGGGACAAGCGGAAACACCATATATTTT.

This chain uses TRBV25-1 with TRBJ1-1; the match to TRBD1 covers 7 bases. With V trimmed by 5 bases and J by 6 bases, 9 bases remained unmatched. The germline gives CDR1 MGHDK, CDR2 SYGVNS. The CDR3 is made up of 14 amino acids. CDR3 sequence reads: CASSSTRDSPEAFF. For the CDR3, the DNA is TGTGCCAGCAGTTCCACAAGGGACAGTCCTGAAGCTTTCTTT.

CDR3 coding DNA: TGTGCCAGCAGCTTAGTACGCGGCGGAGCCCAGTACTTC. This gives the protein CASSLVRGGAQYF. V gene TRBV7-8 combines with J gene TRBJ2-5; no firm D call. The length of the CDR3 is 13 residues. Germline V gene sequence: CDR1 SGHVS, CDR2 FQNEAQ. The germline V and J ends were trimmed by 1 base and 9 bases, with 12 bases remaining between them. The whole variable domain, remainder taken from reference TRBV7-8 and TRBJ2-5, is GAGVSQSPRYKVAKRGQDVALRCDPISGHVSLFWYQQALGQGPEFLTYFQNEAQLDKSGLPSDRFFAERPEGSVSTLKIQRTQQEDSAVYLCASSLVRGGAQYFGPGTRLLVL.

The chain combines TRBV11-3 with TRBJ1-1; D possibly corresponds to TRBD1 (5 bases). Germline V lookup: CDR1 SGHNT, CDR2 YENEEA. This CDR3 is built from 15 residues. V lost 5 bases, J lost 1 base, and 14 bases lay in between. This CDR3 reads CASSRLAGENTEAFF. The CDR3 region has the DNA TGTGCCAGCAGCCGTTTGGCGGGGGAGAACACTGAAGCTTTCTTT. Together with reference TRBV11-3 and TRBJ1-1, the CDR3 gives the full variable domain: EAGVVQSPRYKIIEKKQPVAFWCNPISGHNTLYWYLQNLGQGPELLIRYENEEAVDDSQLPKDRFSAERLKGVDSTLKIQPAELGDSAVYLCASSRLAGENTEAFFGQGTRLTVV.

This clone was detected a few times. This chain joins TRBV5-4 and TRBJ2-7, with D perhaps TRBD1 (6 bases). The CDR3 is 12 residues long. Trimming took 3 bases from V and 4 from J, leaving 8 bases between them. Germline CDR1 and CDR2: SGHNT and YYREEE (reference sequence). The CDR3 DNA reads as TGTGCCAGCAGCTCCGGACAGTACGAGCAGTACTTC. It is translated as CASSSGQYEQYF.

The chain employs TRBV5-1 and TRBJ2-2; tentative D call: TRBD1 (5 bases). With 0 bases removed from V and 0 bases from J, the gap between germline ends came to 9 bases. This CDR3 spans 16 amino acids. Germline CDR1 reads SGHRS; CDR2 reads YFSETQ. The CDR3 region is CASSLGRVANTGELFF. In DNA form, the CDR3 reads TGCGCCAGCAGCTTGGGCAGGGTGGCGAACACCGGGGAGCTGTTTTTT.

The V gene is TRBV11-2, the J gene TRBJ2-2; no firm D call. V was shortened by 1 base and J by 0 bases, with 6 bases between the two germline ends. The V gene's germline CDR1 is SGHAT and CDR2 FQNNGV. The CDR3 runs 15 residues. Here the CDR3 reads CASSLGPANTGELFF. The CDR3 region has the DNA TGTGCCAGCAGCTTAGGTCCAGCGAACACCGGGGAGCTGTTTTTT. The whole variable domain, remainder taken from reference TRBV11-2 and TRBJ2-2, is EAGVAQSPRYKIIEKRQSVAFWCNPISGHATLYWYQQILGQGPKLLIQFQNNGVVDDSQLPKDRFSAERLKGVDSTLKIQPAKLEDSAVYLCASSLGPANTGELFFGEGSRLTVL.